Presented here are 17 T cell receptor beta chains from one specimen sequenced in a study of CD8 T cells in ankylosing spondylitis (dated by TCRdb to the late 2010s). The receptor library was made with 5' RACE. TCRdb shows the sequencer as Illumina HiSeq 2500. TCRdb reanalyzed the raw reads on its own, using fastp at Q25 for trimming and MiXCR for clone calling, and kept in-frame beta chains. Identical CDR3 protein sequences are pooled into one entry, listed with their most common genes and DNA. The sample contains a few hundred thousand distinct CDR3 sequences, 20% of them found a single time. The ten most abundant clones make up over 10% of the sample. The specimen sequenced was blood, either unsorted or a sorted T cell fraction (not recorded which). All receptors derive from a male donor with ankylosing spondylitis or in good health (not recorded which).

This clonotype was picked up a small number of times. The V and J genes are TRBV4-1 and TRBJ2-4, with D perhaps matching TRBD2 (7 bases). V lost 1 base and J lost 6, with 13 bases in between. The CDR3 spans 15 residues. The germline CDR1 and CDR2 sequences are MGHRA and YSYEKL. In DNA, the CDR3 is TGCGCCAGCAGCCAAGTACCAGGGGAGGGAAACATTCAGTACTTC. It translates to CASSQVPGEGNIQYF.

This clonotype came up many times. The CDR3 DNA reads TGCAGCGTTAGACACTCGAACACTGAAGCTTTCTTT. This codes for CSVRHSNTEAFF. This sequence joins TRBV29-1 and TRBJ1-1, with D unresolved. The CDR3 runs to 12 residues. Germline CDR1 reads SQVTM; CDR2 reads ANQGSEA. The V gene lost 5 bases and the J gene lost 1 base, with 8 bases spanning the gap.

The rearrangement links TRBV9 to TRBJ1-2, with 12 bases fitting TRBD1. The CDR3 has 14 amino acids. Germline V gene sequence: CDR1 SGDLS, CDR2 YYNGEE. The V segment lost 5 bases and the J segment 7 bases; nucleotides outside the gene matches: 6. Written as DNA, the CDR3 is TGTGCCAGCAGGGGACAGGGGGCGCGTCCTGGCTACACCTTC. Protein product: CASRGQGARPGYTF.

The chain is built from TRBV5-6 and TRBJ2-2, with a weak D call TRBD1 (6 bases). CDR1 is SGHDT, CDR2 YYEEEE, per germline. Trimming removed 2 bases at V and 3 bases at J, with 11 bases between. The CDR3 is 15 amino acids. The CDR3 sequence is CASSFDGTYTGELFF. The DNA of the CDR3 is TGTGCCAGCAGCTTCGACGGGACATACACCGGGGAGCTGTTTTTT.

The chain recombines TRBV7-9 with TRBJ2-1; 7 positions agree with TRBD1. The J segment lost 3 bases and the V segment lost 5 bases, leaving 10 bases of the junction unmatched. Germline CDR1 is SEHNR and CDR2 is FQNEAQ (reference sequence). The CDR3 has 16 residues. The DNA for the CDR3 is TGTGCCAGCAGCCCATCCGGGACAGCAATCTACAATGAGCAGTTCTTC. Translated, it gives CASSPSGTAIYNEQFF.

This clonotype came up a few times. V and J are TRBV5-6 and TRBJ2-1; D could derive from TRBD1 or TRBD2 (6 bases each). This CDR3 has 15 amino acids. Trimming cost V 2 bases and J 2 bases, with 11 bases left between them. Germline V gene sequence: CDR1 SGHDT, CDR2 YYEEEE. The CDR3 loop is CASSFEGGTYNEQFF. Written as DNA, the CDR3 is TGTGCCAGCAGCTTCGAGGGGGGTACCTACAATGAGCAGTTCTTC. Full variable domain (remainder filled in from reference TRBV5-6 and TRBJ2-1): DAGVTQSPTHLIKTRGQQVTLRCSPKSGHDTVSWYQQALGQGPQFIFQYYEEEERQRGNFPDRFSGHQFPNYSSELNVNALLLGDSALYLCASSFEGGTYNEQFFGPGTRLTVL.

V and J are TRBV9 and TRBJ2-1; D not certain. The CDR3 consists of 16 residues. In germline, CDR1 is SGDLS, CDR2 YYNGEE. Trimming stripped 0 bases from V and 8 bases from J, with 18 bases between. CDR3 in amino acids: CASSVVGSQTVHEQFF. CDR3 nucleotides: TGTGCCAGCAGCGTAGTGGGCTCCCAAACAGTCCATGAGCAGTTCTTC. Looking up the rest from reference TRBV9 and TRBJ2-1 gives the full variable domain: DSGVTQTPKHLITATGQRVTLRCSPRSGDLSVYWYQQSLDQGLQFLIQYYNGEERAKGNILERFSAQQFPDLHSELNLSSLELGDSALYFCASSVVGSQTVHEQFFGPGTRLTVL.

This clonotype has just a few counts. V usage is TRBV7-9 and J usage is TRBJ1-5, with 7 bases that match TRBD1. CDR3 length equals 13 residues. Germline lookup yields CDR1 SEHNR and CDR2 FQNEAQ (reference sequence). With 5 bases clipped from V and 4 bases from J, the junction kept 2 bases outside the gene matches. The CDR3 nucleotides are TGTGCCAGCAGCCCGGGACAGAATCAGCCCCAGCATTTT. Its protein is CASSPGQNQPQHF.

The chain uses TRBV18 and TRBJ2-4; D perhaps matches TRBD1 (6 bases). Germline V lookup: CDR1 KGHSH, CDR2 LQKENI. The V and J ends lost 0 bases and 5 bases respectively, with 8 bases between them. The CDR3 is made up of 14 amino acids. Here the CDR3 DNA reads TGTGCCAGCTCACCACCGAGACAGGAAAACATTCAGTACTTC. It is translated as CASSPPRQENIQYF.

This clonotype appeared a few times. The chain couples TRBV12-3 or TRBV12-4 to TRBJ2-7; D is possibly TRBD1 or TRBD2 (5 bases each). The ends were cut back, 6 bases at V and 6 bases at J, with 15 bases in the middle. The CDR3 extends over 13 amino acids. The CDR3 DNA is TGTGCCAGCAGGCCGGGACGGTCCCTCGAGCAGTACTTC. Its translation: CASRPGRSLEQYF.

The chain couples TRBV20-1 to TRBJ2-1, with D possibly being TRBD1 (6 bases). This CDR3 spans 14 amino acids. Per the germline V gene, CDR1 is DFQATT and CDR2 is SNEGSKA (reference sequence). V gave up 3 bases and J gave up 8 bases, with 17 bases separating them. The CDR3 DNA reads TGCAGTGCTAGGGGGGCAGGGCTCTTCGATGAGCAGTTCTTC. This encodes CSARGAGLFDEQFF.

This clonotype has a handful of counts. This chain connects TRBV9 to TRBJ2-1, with D maybe TRBD2 (5 bases). This CDR3 is 13 amino acids long. CDR1 and CDR2 from the germline V gene are SGDLS and YYNGEE. Trimming cost V 4 bases and J 8 bases, with 13 bases left between them. CDR3 amino acids: CASSPTRTDEQFF. The CDR3 DNA sequence: TGTGCCAGCAGCCCCACTAGGACGGATGAGCAGTTCTTC.

The rearrangement uses TRBV2 and TRBJ2-6; D is undetermined. Germline values: CDR1 SNHLY, CDR2 FYNNEI. Trimming cost V 2 bases and J 8 bases, with 22 bases left between them. The CDR3 covers 18 residues. For the CDR3, the DNA is TGTGCCAGCAGTGAATCGGGTCTACGAGCTCTGGTATCCAACGTCCTGACTTTC. Translating it yields CASSESGLRALVSNVLTF.

This clonotype occurred a few times. This chain links TRBV12-3 or TRBV12-4 with TRBJ2-7; D not resolved. CDR3 size: 13 residues. V lost 0 bases, J lost 6 bases, and 9 bases lay in between. The DNA of the CDR3 is TGTGCCAGCAGTTTAGCCTCGATGGGCGAGCAGTACTTC. This sequence encodes CASSLASMGEQYF.

This clonotype has a count of ten or more. The CDR3 loop is CASSYRSGSPYEQYF. The CDR3 DNA reads as TGTGCCAGCAGTTACCGGTCAGGGTCCCCCTACGAGCAGTACTTC. V and J are TRBV2 and TRBJ2-7; D is perhaps TRBD1 (5 bases). The ends were cut back, 5 bases at V and 2 bases at J, with 16 bases in the middle. Germline CDR1 SNHLY, CDR2 FYNNEI. This CDR3 region has 15 residues. The whole variable domain, remainder taken from reference TRBV2 and TRBJ2-7, is EPEVTQTPSHQVTQMGQEVILRCVPISNHLYFYWYRQILGQKVEFLVSFYNNEISEKSEIFDDQFSVERPDGSNFTLKIRSTKLEDSAMYFCASSYRSGSPYEQYFGPGTRLTVT.

The gene calls are TRBV5-6 and TRBJ2-7, with D possibly being TRBD1 (5 bases). This CDR3 comprises 15 residues. Trimming took 2 bases from V and 1 from J, leaving 13 bases between them. Germline loops: CDR1 SGHDT, CDR2 YYEEEE. Written as DNA, the CDR3 is TGTGCCAGCAGCTTAGGGGTATCTGGGTCCTACGAGCAGTACTTC. Its protein product is CASSLGVSGSYEQYF.

The chain is built from TRBV30 and TRBJ2-7; 9 bases line up with TRBD1. The junction had 6 bases not matched to a gene; V was cut back by 0 bases and J by 6 bases. Germline loops: CDR1 GTSNPN, CDR2 SVGIG (reference sequence). The CDR3 is 14 amino acids. The CDR3 DNA follows: TGTGCCTGGAGTGTACGTCCGGACAGGGGCGAGCAGTACTTC. Protein product: CAWSVRPDRGEQYF.